Listed here is a single TCR beta chain. The assay was immunoSEQ multiplex PCR, and TCRdb's table has in-frame clones only and misses some. In the table there are 150,000 to 200,000 clones, about four fifths of which are singletons. V lost 1 base to trimming and J lost 6 bases; unmatched junction nucleotides: 5. This CDR3 comprises 14 residues. Per the germline V gene, CDR1 is SGDLS and CDR2 is YYNGEE. The data belong to a study of blood T cell repertoires in COVID-19. In assigning cohorts, the study relied on participant-reported clinical history. Sequencing input: PBMCs or T cells enriched from blood (not recorded which). This TCR came from a woman aged 55-75 years who had recovered from COVID-19. The rearrangement uses TRBV9 and TRBJ2-7, with 9 bases identical to TRBD2. This chain's CDR3 is CASSVSGGTREQYF. DNA for the CDR3: TGTGCCAGCAGCGTAAGCGGGGGGACGCGCGAGCAGTACTTC.